This record covers a single T cell receptor beta chain. The sample holds many counts of this clonotype. The clone's antigen remains unknown. Base qualities were left out, and no much larger clone turns up one base away. The source of the sample is a study of T cells in Graves' hyperthyroidism and ophthalmopathy (dated by TCRdb to the late 2010s). For the wider study: Peripheral blood was sampled at the time of initial diagnosis, prior to any treatment. A discovery cohort of around 98 patients, approximately 45 with Graves' ophthalmopathy and about 60 with stable Graves' hyperthyroidism, was used to find distinguishing TCR V-J signatures. Whether ophthalmopathy could be predicted prospectively was tested in an independent validation cohort made up of under 20 hyperthyroidism patients plus 17 patients who later progressed to ophthalmopathy. For training and testing, the 110 or so patients in the discovery cohort were randomly divided in a 7:3 ratio. Thyroid tissue and blood T-cell repertoires from several Graves' hyperthyroidism patients were also compared in the study. After blood sampling, hyperthyroidism patients were treated with methimazole at a starting dose of 30 mg daily, and ophthalmopathy patients were treated with high-dose intravenous methylprednisolone. The paper describes TCR Vbeta CDR3 sequencing of fewer than 150 peripheral blood samples, made up of 40 to 45 ophthalmopathy patients, some 80 hyperthyroidism patients and 17 progressor patients.

Summary of the overall study and its limitations: Blood samples also contained most of the expanded thyroid clonotypes (frequency above 0.001), which suggests that blood repertoires may reflect thyroid immune responses. A 13 V-J signature model separated ophthalmopathy from stable hyperthyroidism, with about 90% sensitivity and roughly 81% specificity in cross-validation and 80%/75% in testing. During validation, the model predicted progression to ophthalmopathy a median of approximately six months ahead of onset, with around 65% sensitivity and almost 75% specificity. No statistical method was used to set the sample size in advance, and investigators knew the group allocation.

The TCR beta CDR3 regions were amplified from the RNA transcripts. The TCR CDR3 was subjected to a first round of RT-PCR using the HTBI primer set and the Qiagen OneStep RT-PCR kit. Libraries were constructed in a second round of multiplex PCR, after which size selection and purification were performed. Libraries were sequenced paired-end with 100 bp reads on an Illumina HiSeq2000. As for the authors' bioinformatics: Raw data were processed with SOAPnuke, discarding reads with adapters, uncalled bases, mean Phred below 15, or no exact constant-primer or identifier match. High-quality paired reads were merged with COPE v1.2.5, and unique nucleotide sequences were defined as clonotypes. MiTCR v1.1 was used to align the clonotypes against IMGT TRBV, TRBD and TRBJ reference segments. The analysis included only V-J combinations with a frequency above 0.0001, which together covered over 98% of the repertoires. The TCS score was defined as the ratio of F50 (clonal expansion) to E x V (chaos), calculated using BLOSUM62-based TCRdist between CDR3 peptides within each V-J. Welch's t-statistics and random forest reduced roughly 530 V-J features to around 14, which were used in a naive Bayes classifier (R e1071). The similarity between thyroid and blood repertoires was quantified using the Morisita-Horn index. TCRdb reprocessed the public reads (quality trimming at Q25 with fastp, clone calling with MiXCR) and kept in-frame beta chains. CDR3 protein sequences are deduplicated, and each keeps its most common genes and DNA. V and J calls and clone size were set by TCRdb, not the authors. This sample is represented by 700,000 to 850,000 distinct CDR3 sequences; about 35% of them were singletons. The top ten hold more than 25% of the sample.

A patient counted as having stable Graves' hyperthyroidism if no progression to ophthalmopathy occurred over 18 months of follow-up. The hyperthyroidism patients were between 18 and 65 years old and newly diagnosed, with a disease duration of less than 2 months. Patients with uncontrolled infections, other autoimmune diseases, pregnancy or lactation were excluded. Diagnoses were established on the basis of clinical symptoms, serum thyroxine and TRAb, thyroid ultrasound, and orbital computed tomography. Ficoll-Paque density gradient centrifugation was used to isolate PBMCs from approximately 11 ml of fresh peripheral blood. Total RNA was extracted using Trizol reagent, and RNA quality was assessed on an Agilent 2100 Bioanalyzer. CDR1 and CDR2 are read off the germline V gene as ENHRY and SYGVKD. Taken from cysteine to phenylalanine, the CDR3 has 17 residues. Here the CDR3 DNA is all that survives: 51 bases in frame from base 1. Cut back by 0 bases and 4 bases, the V and J ends lie 18 bases apart.

The receptor chain draws on TRBV10-3 and TRBJ2-5; no D segment can be confidently identified. The sequencing input was blood. This TCR came from a middle-aged woman with Graves' hyperthyroidism. The DNA sequence is as follows: TGTGCCATCAGTGAGTCGACGGACGCCTATACGGGAGAGACCCAGTACTTC. The translation is CAISESTDAYTGETQYF.